A single sample gave rise to the 31 T cell receptor beta chains below, sequenced in a study of T cells in Graves' hyperthyroidism and ophthalmopathy. Amplification targeted TCR beta CDR3 regions from RNA transcripts. Primed by the HTBI set, a first-round RT-PCR was run on the TCR CDR3. TCRdb reprocessed the multiplex PCR reads via MiXCR and lists one record per CDR3 protein. The sample has around 530,000 distinct CDR3 sequences, roughly a sixth seen once; the top ten hold 17%. Sequences were obtained from blood. Source of these receptors: a woman aged 18 to 35 with Graves' ophthalmopathy.

The rearrangement links TRBV6-2 or TRBV6-3 to TRBJ1-2; 7 positions agree with TRBD1. Trimming took 3 bases from V and 5 from J; bases not matched to a gene: 6. Looked up from germline, CDR1 is MNHEY and CDR2 is SVGEGT. The CDR3 consists of 14 residues. CDR3 sequence (DNA): TGTGCCAGCAGTTATGGGACAGAGAGATATGGCTACACCTTC. Protein product: CASSYGTERYGYTF.

The rearrangement links TRBV18 to TRBJ2-1, with 10 bases aligning to TRBD1. This CDR3 comprises 15 residues. Trimming at V came to 3 bases and at J to 8 bases, leaving 7 bases not matched to a gene. The V gene's germline CDR1 is KGHSH and CDR2 LQKENI. The CDR3 nucleotides are TGTGCCAGCTCACCGCCGGGACAGGGGATCTATGAGCAGTTCTTC. Translation gives CASSPPGQGIYEQFF.

Details on this clonotype: Possible read error: a much larger clone is one base away. CDR3 in DNA: TGTGCCCTCAAGGGGACAGGGATGAACACTGAAGCTTCCTTT. Its protein product is CALKGTGMNTEASF. The chain employs TRBV2 and TRBJ1-1, with TRBD1 matching 9 bases. CDR1 SNHLY and CDR2 FYNNEI come from the germline V gene. This CDR3 is 14 amino acids long.

This clonotype has only a few counts. This rearrangement joins TRBV18 to TRBJ2-1; 10 bases agree with TRBD2. The germline V gene encodes CDR1 KGHSH and CDR2 LQKENI. The V gene end was trimmed by 0 bases and the J gene end by 5 bases; junction bases not matched to a gene: 10. CDR3 length equals 18 residues. The CDR3 DNA is TGTGCCAGCTCACCACCAGCGGGGAGCGGGGGGGAAAACAATGAGCAGTTCTTC. Encoded protein: CASSPPAGSGGENNEQFF.

Turning to this clonotype: A much larger clone differs by one base, so this may be a read error. V and J are TRBV28 and TRBJ1-1; D perhaps matches TRBD1 (6 bases). V dropped 7 bases and J dropped 3 bases, with 18 bases sitting between them. There are 15 residues in the CDR3. Germline V gives CDR1 MDHEN, CDR2 SYDVKM. This CDR3 is CASTERGHGDTEAFF. CDR3 DNA: TGTGCCAGCACTGAAAGGGGACATGGGGACACTGAAGCTTTCTTT.

This clonotype was seen more than once but under ten times. The V call is TRBV20-1, the J call TRBJ2-7; the match to TRBD1 covers 7 bases. There are 13 residues in the CDR3. The J segment lost 4 bases and the V segment lost 5 bases, leaving 8 bases of the junction unmatched. CDR1 and CDR2 from the germline V gene are DFQATT and SNEGSKA (reference sequence). The CDR3 DNA reads as TGCAGTGCTTGGGGACAGCGGTTATACGAGCAGTACTTC. It translates to CSAWGQRLYEQYF.

This clonotype has a count of ten or more. The chain links TRBV5-6 to TRBJ1-1, with D perhaps matching TRBD1 (5 bases). Germline loops: CDR1 SGHDT, CDR2 YYEEEE. V lost 4 bases, J lost 0 bases, and 16 bases lay in between. The CDR3 sequence is 16 residues long. The CDR3: CASSPEPGLLNTEAFF. The CDR3 DNA sequence: TGTGCCAGCAGCCCTGAACCGGGACTCCTGAACACTGAAGCTTTCTTT.

Remarks on this clonotype: At one boundary the junction diverges from the germline segment, which might be a read error. The chain joins TRBV14 to TRBJ1-1; D unresolved. This CDR3 spans 14 amino acids. Germline V lookup: CDR1 SGHDN, CDR2 FVKESK. The CDR3 loop is CTSSPRVMNTEAFF. CDR3 DNA: TGTACCAGCAGCCCCAGAGTTATGAACACTGAAGCTTTCTTT. The complete variable domain, with remaining parts taken from reference TRBV14 and TRBJ1-1, reads EAGVTQFPSHSVIEKGQTVTLRCDPISGHDNLYWYRRVMGKEIKFLLHFVKESKQDESGMPNNRFLAERTGGTYSTLKVQPAELEDSGVYFCTSSPRVMNTEAFFGQGTRLTVV.

The chain employs TRBV28 and TRBJ2-1, with D maybe TRBD2 (6 bases). V was cut by 3 bases and J by 4 bases, with 16 bases left in between. CDR3 length: 16 amino acids. Germline V gene sequence: CDR1 MDHEN, CDR2 SYDVKM. CDR3 sequence: CASSLGGTVLYNEQFF. CDR3 DNA sequence: TGTGCCAGCAGTTTGGGCGGGACGGTCCTATACAATGAGCAGTTCTTC.

This clonotype was counted only a few times. This chain links TRBV20-1 with TRBJ2-7, with a tentative D call TRBD2 (5 bases). Trimming pared 2 bases from V and 2 bases from J, leaving 10 bases between. Germline CDR1 and CDR2: DFQATT and SNEGSKA (reference sequence). The CDR3 runs 13 residues. CDR3 bases: TGCAGTGCTAGATCGGGGATGGCCTACGAGCAGTACTTC. Its translation is CSARSGMAYEQYF.

The V call is TRBV5-6, the J call TRBJ2-3; D is perhaps TRBD2 (6 bases). Between the trimmed V and J ends, which lost 7 bases and 2 bases, there was a span of 11 bases. CDR3 length: 13 amino acids. Germline V lookup: CDR1 SGHDT, CDR2 YYEEEE. The CDR3 is CASHWRDTDTQYF. The CDR3 DNA sequence: TGTGCCAGCCACTGGAGGGACACAGATACGCAGTATTTT.

The chain carries TRBV16 and TRBJ1-2; D is possibly TRBD1 (6 bases). Germline-derived CDR1 and CDR2 are KGHSY and FQNENV. The CDR3 extends over 13 amino acids. Trimming took 4 bases from V and 4 from J, leaving 10 bases between them. The CDR3 loop is CASSPKDSYGYTF. The CDR3 DNA reads as TGTGCCAGCAGCCCCAAGGACAGCTATGGCTACACCTTC. Filled out from reference TRBV16 and TRBJ1-2, the complete variable domain reads GEEVAQTPKHLVRGEGQKAKLYCAPIKGHSYVFWYQQVLKNEFKFLISFQNENVFDETGMPKERFSAKCLPNSPCSLEIQATKLEDSAVYFCASSPKDSYGYTFGSGTRLTVV.

There are a few counts of this clonotype. The chain joins TRBV10-3 to TRBJ2-3, with D possibly being TRBD1 (6 bases). This CDR3 is 13 amino acids long. Per germline, CDR1 ENHRY and CDR2 SYGVKD. V lost 7 bases and J 6 bases, leaving 14 bases between the germline ends. The CDR3 DNA reads TGTGCCATCACTGGGACACCCCGGGATACGCAGTATTTT. Its translation: CAITGTPRDTQYF.

This clonotype was seen a handful of times. The CDR3 reads CATRQGVREQYF. The CDR3 DNA is TGTGCCACCAGACAGGGTGTTCGCGAGCAGTACTTC. This chain uses TRBV12-3 or TRBV12-4 with TRBJ2-7; TRBD1 agrees at 7 bases. The J segment lost 6 bases and the V segment lost 10 bases, leaving 9 bases of the junction unmatched. The CDR3 has 12 residues.

This clonotype came up many times. This chain links TRBV20-1 with TRBJ2-5; 7 positions agree with TRBD1. Germline V gene lookup returns CDR1 DFQATT and CDR2 SNEGSKA (reference sequence). The length of the CDR3 is 14 residues. J lost 2 bases, V lost 0 bases, and 3 bases had no gene match. The CDR3 loop reads CSARDGQAQETQYF. The CDR3 DNA reads as TGCAGTGCTAGAGACGGACAGGCACAAGAGACCCAGTACTTC.

V and J are TRBV9 and TRBJ2-5, with D possibly TRBD1 on 6 matching bases. Trimming shortened V by 0 bases and J by 3 bases, and 9 bases separated the two germline ends. Germline V gene sequence: CDR1 SGDLS, CDR2 YYNGEE. This CDR3 spans 14 amino acids. CDR3 DNA sequence: TGTGCCAGCAGCGTAGCCCACAGGGAAGAGACCCAGTACTTC. It translates to CASSVAHREETQYF.

This clonotype was seen ten or more times. The V gene is TRBV7-8, the J gene TRBJ2-2; possible D gene TRBD1, 6 bases. V was shortened by 5 bases and J by 6 bases, with 16 bases between the two germline ends. This CDR3 has 15 amino acids. Germline CDR1 reads SGHVS; CDR2 reads FQNEAQ. As DNA, the CDR3 is TGTGCCAGCAGCCTGGACAGCCCGAGGTCCGGGGAGCTGTTTTTT. Amino acid sequence: CASSLDSPRSGELFF.

This clonotype was seen many times. This chain links TRBV27 with TRBJ2-7, with D possibly being TRBD2 (5 bases). Germline CDR1 is MNHEY and CDR2 is SMNVEV (reference sequence). With 0 bases removed from V and 0 bases from J, the gap between germline ends came to 6 bases. The CDR3 totals 14 residues. The CDR3 here is CASSLSAGSYEQYF. The DNA of the CDR3 is TGTGCCAGCAGTTTATCCGCGGGCTCCTACGAGCAGTACTTC.

This clonotype was seen repeatedly, ten times or more. The chain recombines TRBV6-1 with TRBJ2-7; a possible D gene is TRBD2 (7 bases). Trimming took 6 bases from V and 5 from J, leaving 17 bases between them. CDR3 length: 14 amino acids. Germline V lookup: CDR1 MNHNS, CDR2 SASEGT. CDR3 protein: CASSRGGAVDEQYF. The CDR3 coding sequence is TGTGCCAGCAGCCGTGGGGGGGCAGTGGACGAGCAGTACTTC.

The rearrangement uses TRBV5-1 and TRBJ2-6, with 11 bases lining up with TRBD1. V lost 4 bases to trimming and J lost 1 base; unmatched junction nucleotides: 7. The CDR3 loop spans 18 amino acids. Germline values: CDR1 SGHRS, CDR2 YFSETQ. CDR3: CASSLRTGGSSGANVLTF. The CDR3 coding sequence is TGCGCCAGCAGCCTCCGGACAGGGGGCAGTTCTGGGGCCAACGTCCTGACTTTC.

This rearrangement joins TRBV6-2 or TRBV6-3 to TRBJ1-1, with D unresolved. The V end lost 6 bases, the J end lost 3 bases, and 11 bases lay between the germline ends. The CDR3 contains 13 residues. Germline V CDR1 and CDR2: MNHEY, SVGEGT. CDR3 sequence: CASSQLRDTEAFF. CDR3 DNA: TGTGCCAGCAGCCAACTAAGGGACACTGAAGCTTTCTTT.

Remarks on this clonotype: Germline and junction disagree at one end, which may indicate a read error. V is TRBV5-1 and J is TRBJ1-1, with D perhaps matching TRBD1 (6 bases). Germline-derived CDR1 and CDR2 are SGHRS and YFSETQ. This CDR3 region has 15 residues. This chain's CDR3 is CASSLDLGGWTEAFF. CDR3 nucleotides: TGTGCCAGCAGCTTGGACTTGGGGGGCTGGACTGAAGCTTTCTTT. Full variable domain (missing parts from reference TRBV5-1 and TRBJ1-1): KAGVTQTPRYLIKTRGQQVTLSCSPISGHRSVSWYQQTPGQGLQFLFEYFSETQRNKGNFPGRFSGRQFSNSRSEMNVSTLELGDSALYLCASSLDLGGWTEAFFGQGTRLTVV.

This clonotype was seen a handful of times. The V gene is TRBV11-1, the J gene TRBJ2-7; TRBD1 is a possible D gene (5 bases). Germline V gives CDR1 SGHAT, CDR2 FQDESV (reference sequence). V was cut by 5 bases and J by 3 bases, with 11 bases left in between. The CDR3 sequence is 13 residues long. This CDR3 is CASSQGAYYEQYF. CDR3 DNA: TGTGCCAGCAGCCAAGGGGCGTACTACGAGCAGTACTTC.

The chain recombines TRBV18 with TRBJ2-7; weak D call: TRBD2 (6 bases). CDR1 and CDR2 (germline): KGHSH, LQKENI. V dropped 6 bases and J dropped 0 bases, with 15 bases sitting between them. This CDR3 comprises 15 residues. The CDR3 DNA reads as TGTGCCAGCTCCCCTCGCCCGGGGGACTCCTACGAGCAGTACTTC. Encoded protein: CASSPRPGDSYEQYF.

The chain uses TRBV4-3 and TRBJ2-5; D perhaps matches TRBD1 (5 bases). V was trimmed by 0 bases and J by 2 bases, leaving 10 bases between them. The CDR3 length is 15 residues. Per the germline V gene, CDR1 is LGHNA and CDR2 is YSLEER. CDR3 loop: CASSQDRAPQETQYF. CDR3 nucleotides: TGCGCCAGCAGCCAAGACAGGGCCCCACAAGAGACCCAGTACTTC.

This clonotype was recorded many times. This chain connects TRBV11-2 to TRBJ2-5, with 9 bases identical to TRBD1. The CDR3 sequence is 17 residues long. The V gene's germline CDR1 is SGHAT and CDR2 FQNNGV. The trim removed 1 base at V and 2 bases at J, leaving 8 bases unmatched. The CDR3 nucleotides are TGTGCCAGCAGCTTAGGCCCGGACAGGGGACAACAAGAGACCCAGTACTTC. It translates to CASSLGPDRGQQETQYF.

Many counts were recorded for this clonotype. The genes are TRBV6-1 and TRBJ1-2, with 7 bases lining up with TRBD1. The ends lost 5 bases at V and 6 bases at J; junction bases unmatched: 15. The CDR3 is made up of 16 amino acids. Germline lookup yields CDR1 MNHNS and CDR2 SASEGT. The CDR3 is CASSLPPGTALNGYTF. CDR3 DNA sequence: TGTGCCAGCAGTTTGCCTCCCGGGACAGCTTTAAATGGCTACACCTTC.

This clonotype was observed many times. The chain combines TRBV27 with TRBJ2-3; TRBD2 might be the D (5 bases). V shed 0 bases and J shed 6 bases, with 10 bases lying between them. Germline CDR1 MNHEY, CDR2 SMNVEV (reference sequence). The CDR3 is 14 residues long. Here the CDR3 DNA reads TGTGCCAGCAGTTTATCCGGGGTTACGGATACGCAGTATTTT. It encodes CASSLSGVTDTQYF.

This clonotype has more than one count but fewer than ten. The chain has TRBV30 and TRBJ1-3; D may be TRBD1 (6 bases). CDR3 length: 13 amino acids. V was cut by 0 bases and J by 9 bases, with 12 bases left in between. CDR1 and CDR2 (germline): GTSNPN, SVGIG (reference sequence). CDR3 DNA: TGTGCCTGGAGTGTACTAGGCAGGGGCACCATATATTTT. It yields the protein CAWSVLGRGTIYF. The whole variable domain, remainder taken from reference TRBV30 and TRBJ1-3, is SQTIHQWPATLVQPVGSPLSLECTVEGTSNPNLYWYRQAAGRGLQLLFYSVGIGQISSEVPQNLSASRPQDRQFILSSKKLLLSDSGFYLCAWSVLGRGTIYFGEGSWLTVV.

The V call is TRBV15, the J call TRBJ2-7; 7 positions match TRBD1. This CDR3 is 16 amino acids long. J lost 4 bases, V lost 0 bases, and 9 bases had no gene match. CDR1 is LNHNV and CDR2 is YYDKDF in the germline V gene (reference sequence). The CDR3 loop reads CATSRDQGRGFYEQYF. For the CDR3, the DNA is TGTGCCACCAGCAGAGATCAAGGCAGGGGGTTTTACGAGCAGTACTTC.

The chain combines TRBV6-1 with TRBJ1-2; TRBD1 agrees at 9 bases. CDR1 and CDR2 from the germline V gene are MNHNS and SASEGT. The CDR3 spans 14 residues. Trimming at V came to 6 bases and at J to 4 bases, leaving 6 bases not matched to a gene. As DNA, the CDR3 is TGTGCCAGCAGCGACCCGGGACAGGGCTATGGCTACACCTTC. It specifies CASSDPGQGYGYTF.